One and the same sample provided the 31 T cell receptor beta chains below, sequenced in a study of blood T cell repertoires in COVID-19. Only in-frame clones appear in the TCRdb table, and some are missing; sequencing was by immunoSEQ multiplex PCR. The sample lists roughly 280,000 clones, approximately 85% seen once, with approximately 9.9% in the top ten. Sample: peripheral blood. These receptors were collected from a woman aged 70-85 years with acute or convalescent COVID-19.

The genes are TRBV24-1 and TRBJ1-2; 7 bases are a match to TRBD1. The CDR3 covers 15 residues. Germline CDR1 reads KGHDR; CDR2 reads SFDVKD. The junction had 7 bases not matched to a gene; V was cut back by 4 bases and J by 3 bases. CDR3 nucleotide sequence: TGTGCCACCAGTGACCGATCGGGGACAGACTATGGCTACACCTTC. Encoded protein: CATSDRSGTDYGYTF.

This chain uses TRBV7-9 with TRBJ1-1; D might be TRBD1 (6 bases). V was clipped by 5 bases and J by 4 bases, with 8 bases between them. CDR3 length: 12 residues. The germline CDR1 and CDR2 sequences are SEHNR and FQNEAQ (reference sequence). CDR3 DNA sequence: TGTGCCAGCAGCCAGACAGGCACTGAAGCTTTCTTT. Translation: CASSQTGTEAFF.

The CDR3 DNA is TGCGCCAGCAGCTTGTTGGACAGGGGTAAGGATGGCTACACCTTC. Translation: CASSLLDRGKDGYTF. The rearrangement joins TRBV5-1 to TRBJ1-2; TRBD1 matches 9 bases. Germline assignment: CDR1 SGHRS and CDR2 YFSETQ. CDR3 length equals 15 residues. Trimming cost V 1 base and J 6 bases; bases outside gene matches: 7.

The chain employs TRBV5-5 and TRBJ2-1; D is uncertain. The ends were cut back, 4 bases at V and 5 bases at J, with 19 bases in the middle. This CDR3 has 16 amino acids. CDR1 SGHKS and CDR2 YYEKEE come from the germline V gene (reference sequence). As DNA, the CDR3 is TGTGCCAGCAGCCCGATAGCAGCAAAAGGAAACAATGAGCAGTTCTTC. Its translation is CASSPIAAKGNNEQFF. Full variable domain (rest looked up from reference TRBV5-5 and TRBJ2-1): DAGVTQSPTHLIKTRGQQVTLRCSPISGHKSVSWYQQVLGQGPQFIFQYYEKEERGRGNFPDRFSARQFPNYSSELNVNALLLGDSALYLCASSPIAAKGNNEQFFGPGTRLTVL.

This clone has just one count. This sample includes further DNA sequences coding for the same CDR3. V is TRBV5-4 and J is TRBJ2-3; 7 nucleotides match TRBD1. With 0 bases clipped from V and 3 bases from J, the junction kept 4 bases outside the gene matches. The CDR3 contains 15 residues. Germline lookup yields CDR1 SGHNT and CDR2 YYREEE (reference sequence). CDR3 DNA: TGTGCCAGCAGCTTGGGAGGGGGCGGAACAGATACGCAGTATTTT. It is translated as CASSLGGGGTDTQYF. The full variable domain, its missing parts supplied by reference TRBV5-4 and TRBJ2-3, is ETGVTQSPTHLIKTRGQQVTLRCSSQSGHNTVSWYQQALGQGPQFIFQYYREEENGRGNFPPRFSGLQFPNYSSELNVNALELDDSALYLCASSLGGGGTDTQYFGPGTRLTVL.

The V and J genes are TRBV7-9 and TRBJ1-4; 8 bases match TRBD1. Germline trimming cut 4 bases from V and 8 bases from J; bases unmatched to any gene: 6. The CDR3 length is 14 residues. Germline assignment: CDR1 SEHNR and CDR2 FQNEAQ (reference sequence). The CDR3 region has the DNA TGTGCCAGCAGCTCACAGGGGGAGGGGGAAAAACTGTTTTTT. Its translation is CASSSQGEGEKLFF. The whole variable domain, remainder taken from reference TRBV7-9 and TRBJ1-4, is DTGVSQNPRHKITKRGQNVTFRCDPISEHNRLYWYRQTLGQGPEFLTYFQNEAQLEKSRLLSDRFSAERPKGSFSTLEIQRTEQGDSAMYLCASSSQGEGEKLFFGSGTQLSVL.

The chain is built from TRBV14 and TRBJ1-1, with D possibly matching TRBD1 (5 bases). CDR3 length: 14 amino acids. Germline V lookup: CDR1 SGHDN, CDR2 FVKESK. Trimming shortened V by 4 bases and J by 6 bases, and 15 bases separated the two germline ends. The CDR3 region is CASSRAGPPSEAFF. The CDR3 DNA sequence: TGTGCCAGCAGCCGCGCAGGGCCCCCTTCTGAAGCTTTCTTT.

J is TRBJ1-3 and V is TRBV9; possibly TRBD1 for D (5 bases). CDR1 is SGDLS and CDR2 is YYNGEE in the germline V gene. The V end was cut by 0 bases, the J end by 3 bases, with 10 bases between. This CDR3 has 15 residues. As DNA, the CDR3 is TGTGCCAGCAGCGTAGGTGGCCAGGGTGGAAACACCATATATTTT. This gives the protein CASSVGGQGGNTIYF.

The V call is TRBV5-1, the J call TRBJ1-2; 9 bases are shared with TRBD1. Germline trimming cut 5 bases from V and 9 bases from J; bases unmatched to any gene: 8. In germline, CDR1 is SGHRS, CDR2 YFSETQ. This CDR3 comprises 13 residues. The chain's CDR3 is CASRLTGGASYTF. The CDR3 bases are TGCGCCAGCAGGTTGACAGGGGGTGCGAGCTACACCTTC.

V gene TRBV29-1 combines with J gene TRBJ1-3; 8 bases fit TRBD1. Germline trimming cut 6 bases from V and 9 bases from J; bases unmatched to any gene: 10. CDR3 length equals 13 residues. Germline values: CDR1 SQVTM, CDR2 ANQGSEA. The CDR3 coding sequence is TGCAGCGTAGAATTACAGGGGGTCAGCACCATATATTTT. It codes for CSVELQGVSTIYF.

Only a few counts were recorded for this clone. The rearrangement joins TRBV2 to TRBJ2-5, with TRBD1 identical over 8 bases. The CDR3 has 20 residues. Losses at the gene ends were 5 bases for V and 4 bases for J; bases not matched to a gene: 24. Germline assignment: CDR1 SNHLY and CDR2 FYNNEI. The CDR3, as DNA: TGTGCCAGCAGTTACCTCATGACAGGGGCGAGGGTGCCGACAGGAGAGACCCAGTACTTC. It encodes CASSYLMTGARVPTGETQYF.

The chain is built from TRBV19 and TRBJ2-7, with 10 bases identical to TRBD1. Germline CDR1 is LNHDA and CDR2 is SQIVND (reference sequence). J was trimmed by 3 bases and V by 6 bases; bases with no gene match: 8. This CDR3 contains 15 residues. CDR3 sequence reads: CASSTSWDRGYEQYF. CDR3 DNA sequence: TGTGCCAGTAGCACGTCATGGGACAGGGGCTACGAGCAGTACTTC.

The V and J genes are TRBV5-4 and TRBJ2-5; 12 nucleotides agree with TRBD1. The V gene's germline CDR1 is SGHNT and CDR2 YYREEE (reference sequence). V shed 4 bases, J shed 5 bases, and the junction held 9 bases outside the gene matches. The CDR3 is 16 amino acids. The CDR3 protein is CASSTGTGGSDETQYF. DNA for the CDR3: TGTGCCAGCAGCACGGGGACAGGGGGCTCTGACGAGACCCAGTACTTC.

V usage is TRBV6-5 and J usage is TRBJ1-1; weak D call: TRBD1 (6 bases). Germline CDR1 and CDR2: MNHEY and SVGAGI. V was shortened by 7 bases and J by 6 bases, with 15 bases between the two germline ends. The length of the CDR3 is 13 residues. The CDR3 DNA reads TGTGCCAGCAAGGCAGGGGAAAGCGCTGAAGCTTTCTTT. It yields the protein CASKAGESAEAFF.

Only a few counts were recorded for this clone. The rearrangement links TRBV2 to TRBJ1-5; a possible D gene is TRBD1 (5 bases). The CDR3 extends over 13 amino acids. Per germline, CDR1 SNHLY and CDR2 FYNNEI. The V end was cut by 6 bases, the J end by 1 base, with 7 bases between. CDR3 sequence (DNA): TGTGCCAGCAGACGGGGGAGCAATCAGCCCCAGCATTTT. Translating it yields CASRRGSNQPQHF.

This chain links TRBV5-1 with TRBJ2-5; possible D gene TRBD2, 5 bases. CDR1 and CDR2 from the germline V gene are SGHRS and YFSETQ. This CDR3 comprises 13 residues. V lost 7 bases to trimming and J lost 2 bases, with 12 bases between them. CDR3 protein: CASSGAVQETQYF. CDR3 DNA sequence: TGCGCCAGCTCCGGAGCGGTTCAAGAGACCCAGTACTTC.

This clone came up once. The chain is built from TRBV13 and TRBJ1-6; TRBD1 might be the D (6 bases). V lost 0 bases, J lost 8 bases, and 8 bases lay in between. Germline V gene lookup returns CDR1 PRHDT and CDR2 FYEKMQ (reference sequence). The CDR3 contains 14 residues. This chain's CDR3 is CASSLGQGDSPLHF. DNA of the CDR3: TGTGCCAGCAGCTTAGGACAGGGAGATTCACCCCTCCACTTT. The complete variable domain, with remaining parts taken from reference TRBV13 and TRBJ1-6, reads AAGVIQSPRHLIKEKRETATLKCYPIPRHDTVYWYQQGPGQDPQFLISFYEKMQSDKGSIPDRFSAQQFSDYHSELNMSSLELGDSALYFCASSLGQGDSPLHFGNGTRLTVT.

The chain carries TRBV19 and TRBJ1-4; 8 bases fit TRBD1. CDR1 LNHDA and CDR2 SQIVND come from the germline V gene (reference sequence). V was pared by 8 bases and J by 8 bases, with 13 bases of the junction left unmatched. The CDR3 consists of 15 residues. The CDR3 region is CASGPRGLDEEKLFF. The CDR3, as DNA: TGTGCCAGTGGTCCCAGGGGGCTTGACGAGGAAAAACTGTTTTTT.

The rearrangement uses TRBV6-9 and TRBJ2-3; D uncertain. The CDR3 covers 10 residues. With 8 bases removed from V and 3 bases from J, the gap between germline ends came to 3 bases. Germline lookup yields CDR1 MNHGY and CDR2 SVAAGI. The CDR3 coding sequence is TGTGCCAGCTATACAGATACGCAGTATTTT. Translated: CASYTDTQYF.

The chain combines TRBV18 with TRBJ2-1; D is possibly TRBD2 (5 bases). V lost 0 bases and J 7 bases, leaving 13 bases between the germline ends. The CDR3 totals 15 residues. Germline CDR1 is KGHSH and CDR2 is LQKENI. CDR3 bases: TGTGCCAGCTCACCACCTAGCAAGCGGCATAATGAGCAGTTCTTC. As protein: CASSPPSKRHNEQFF. Using reference TRBV18 and TRBJ2-1 for the parts outside the CDR3, the full variable domain is NAGVMQNPRHLVRRRGQEARLRCSPMKGHSHVYWYRQLPEEGLKFMVYLQKENIIDESGMPKERFSAEFPKEGPSILRIQQVVRGDSAAYFCASSPPSKRHNEQFFGPGTRLTVL.

The chain couples TRBV2 to TRBJ2-3; 8 bases line up with TRBD2. This CDR3 has 14 residues. With 2 bases clipped from V and 7 bases from J, the junction kept 5 bases outside the gene matches. The germline V gene has CDR1 SNHLY and CDR2 FYNNEI. CDR3 loop: CASSEHGGGYTQYF. The CDR3 DNA reads as TGTGCCAGCAGTGAACACGGCGGGGGGTATACGCAGTATTTT.

V and J are TRBV27 and TRBJ2-2; 7 bases line up with TRBD2. This CDR3 is built from 17 residues. Trimming took 1 base from V and 2 from J; bases not matched to a gene: 7. In germline, CDR1 is MNHEY, CDR2 SMNVEV (reference sequence). CDR3 amino acids: CASSLFPAGLNTGELFF. In DNA form, the CDR3 reads TGTGCCAGCAGTTTATTTCCAGCGGGACTTAACACCGGGGAGCTGTTTTTT.

The chain combines TRBV7-3 with TRBJ2-1, with D perhaps matching TRBD2 (6 bases). Trimming cost V 1 base and J 7 bases, with 8 bases left between them. Germline CDR1 is SGHTA and CDR2 is FQGTGA. This CDR3 comprises 13 residues. CDR3 nucleotide sequence: TGTGCCAGCAGCTTAAGGCGGGGAAATGAGCAGTTCTTC. Protein sequence: CASSLRRGNEQFF.

CDR3 in DNA: TGTGCCAGCAGCTTAAACCCGGGGGAGACCCAGTACTTC. Its protein product is CASSLNPGETQYF. The V gene is TRBV7-2, the J gene TRBJ2-5, with D perhaps TRBD2 (5 bases). V was clipped by 2 bases and J by 5 bases, with 9 bases between them. The length of the CDR3 is 13 residues. The germline gives CDR1 SGHTA, CDR2 FQGNSA.

The CDR3 is CASSGQGERDIQYF. The CDR3 nucleotides are TGTGCCAGCTCGGGACAGGGGGAGAGGGACATTCAGTACTTC. This chain links TRBV18 with TRBJ2-4, with 11 nucleotides matching TRBD1. The CDR3 runs to 14 residues. Losses at the gene ends were 6 bases for V and 8 bases for J; bases not matched to a gene: 6. Germline V gene sequence: CDR1 KGHSH, CDR2 LQKENI.

The chain links TRBV4-1 to TRBJ2-7, with 7 bases matching TRBD2. V shed 0 bases and J 2 bases; nucleotides not matched to a gene: 13. Germline-derived CDR1 and CDR2 are MGHRA and YSYEKL. The CDR3 is 18 amino acids. The CDR3 bases are TGCGCCAGCAGCCAAGAACGCGGAATTGGGAGGGGACCCTACGAGCAGTACTTC. Encoded protein: CASSQERGIGRGPYEQYF.

V and J are TRBV10-3 and TRBJ2-2; 7 bases are shared with TRBD2. After removal of 8 bases from V and 5 bases from J, the junction contained 2 bases not matched to a gene. Per germline, CDR1 ENHRY and CDR2 SYGVKD. There are 12 residues in the CDR3. In DNA, the CDR3 is TGTGCCATCGGGGGGGTGACCGGGGAGCTGTTTTTT. Translation gives CAIGGVTGELFF.

The chain recombines TRBV7-9 with TRBJ2-5; unclear D gene. The germline V gene has CDR1 SEHNR and CDR2 FQNEAQ (reference sequence). V gave up 3 bases and J gave up 5 bases, with 7 bases separating them. This CDR3 comprises 12 residues. CDR3 DNA sequence: TGTGCCAGCAGCTTCGCCCGGGAGACCCAGTACTTC. Protein: CASSFARETQYF.

The CDR3 bases are TGTGCCAGCAGTGTCCAGCGGGCTAGCACAGATACGCAGTATTTT. Its translation: CASSVQRASTDTQYF. The chain uses TRBV2 and TRBJ2-3, with D tentatively TRBD2 (6 bases). The CDR3 sequence is 15 residues long. Trimming removed 4 bases at V and 0 bases at J, with 11 bases between. The V gene's germline CDR1 is SNHLY and CDR2 FYNNEI.

The chain links TRBV18 to TRBJ2-1; 11 nucleotides align to TRBD2. V dropped 3 bases and J dropped 11; count of bases not matched to a gene: 6. The CDR3 has 14 residues. Germline lookup yields CDR1 KGHSH and CDR2 LQKENI. DNA for the CDR3: TGTGCCAGCTCACCTAGCGGGGGGGCTAGTCAGCAGTTCTTC. Amino acids: CASSPSGGASQQFF.

The chain has TRBV2 and TRBJ2-5; 10 bases match TRBD1. With 7 bases clipped from V and 4 bases from J, the junction kept 9 bases outside the gene matches. The CDR3 runs to 15 residues. Germline V CDR1 and CDR2: SNHLY, FYNNEI. CDR3 loop: CASTERTGGRETQYF. CDR3 nucleotides: TGTGCCAGCACCGAGAGGACAGGGGGGCGAGAGACCCAGTACTTC.